The clone carrying this T cell receptor (beta chain) was seen more than once but under ten times. Its target is not known. The use of a sample-barcoded 5' primer and a J-beta primer mix characterized a second PCR of about 7 to 12 cycles. TCRdb recomputed calls from the 5' RACE reads with MiXCR, one row per CDR3 protein. The data contain around 1,000,000 distinct CDR3 sequences, under 30% of them seen just once; the ten biggest clones take up about 0.69%. CDR3 size: 15 residues. The V end lost 2 bases, the J end lost 2 bases, and 13 bases lay between the germline ends. Germline V gives CDR1 MNHEY, CDR2 SMNVEV (reference sequence). PBMCs, at least 7 million per sample, were isolated. The data stem from a study of blood T cells in healthy people across ages. Broader study findings: Researchers judged that diversity estimates from one million T cells fell short of true values. It was the long-lived donors that had more naive CD4+ cells and higher diversity than aged donors.

Another study also made use of these data, one on T cells of mothers and their children. That paper states: Three healthy Caucasian mothers, along with their six children, were the donors.

The sequence was obtained from a girl aged 2-9 years in good health. The sequenced sample was blood. V usage is TRBV27 and J usage is TRBJ2-7; D is uncertain. CDR3 in amino acids: CASSLVPDPPYEQYF. The CDR3 nucleotides are TGTGCCAGCAGTTTAGTACCGGATCCCCCCTACGAGCAGTACTTC.